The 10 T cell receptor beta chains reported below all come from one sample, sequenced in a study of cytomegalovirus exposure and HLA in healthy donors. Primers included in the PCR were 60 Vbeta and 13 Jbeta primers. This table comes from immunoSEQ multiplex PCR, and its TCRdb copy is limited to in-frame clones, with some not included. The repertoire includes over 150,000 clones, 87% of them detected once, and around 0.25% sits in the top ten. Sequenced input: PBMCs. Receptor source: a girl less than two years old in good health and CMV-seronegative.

CDR3 amino acids: CASSLGRGRSDTEAFF. The CDR3 region has the DNA TGTGCCAGCAGCTTGGGAAGGGGGCGGTCGGATACTGAAGCTTTCTTT. V usage is TRBV5-8 and J usage is TRBJ1-1; 7 bases are shared with TRBD1. Germline V CDR1 and CDR2: SGHTS, YDEGEE. The CDR3 runs 16 residues. V shed 0 bases and J 5 bases; nucleotides not matched to a gene: 10.

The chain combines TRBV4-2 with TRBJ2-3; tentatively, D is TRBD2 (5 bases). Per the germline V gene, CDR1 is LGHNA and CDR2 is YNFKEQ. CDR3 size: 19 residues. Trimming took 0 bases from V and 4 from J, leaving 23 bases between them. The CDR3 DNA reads TGTGCCAGCAGCCAAGATACCTCGGACTCAACCCCCGCGGCAGATACGCAGTATTTT. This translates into CASSQDTSDSTPAADTQYF.

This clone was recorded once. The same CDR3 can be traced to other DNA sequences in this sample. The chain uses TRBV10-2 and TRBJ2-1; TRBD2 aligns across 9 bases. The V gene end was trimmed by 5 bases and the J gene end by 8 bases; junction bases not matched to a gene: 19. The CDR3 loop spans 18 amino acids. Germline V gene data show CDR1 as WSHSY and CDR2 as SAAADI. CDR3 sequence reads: CASSQAGGRIYGSDEQFF. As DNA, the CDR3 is TGCGCCAGCAGTCAGGCGGGGGGGCGAATTTACGGGAGCGATGAGCAGTTCTTC.

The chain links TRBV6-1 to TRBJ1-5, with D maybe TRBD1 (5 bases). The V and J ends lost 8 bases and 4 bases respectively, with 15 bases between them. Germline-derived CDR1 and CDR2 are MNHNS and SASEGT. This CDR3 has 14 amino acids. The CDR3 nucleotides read TGTGCCAGCCTCGGCAGGGCAGGTAATCAGCCCCAGCATTTT. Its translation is CASLGRAGNQPQHF.

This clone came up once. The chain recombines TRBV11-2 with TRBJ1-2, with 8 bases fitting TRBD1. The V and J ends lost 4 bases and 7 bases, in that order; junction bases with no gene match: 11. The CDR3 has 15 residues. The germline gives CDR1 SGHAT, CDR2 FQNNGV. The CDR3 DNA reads TGTGCCAGCAGCTCTTCGGCCCCGGACAGGGCTGGCTACACCTTC. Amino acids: CASSSSAPDRAGYTF. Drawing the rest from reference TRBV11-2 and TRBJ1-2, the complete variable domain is EAGVAQSPRYKIIEKRQSVAFWCNPISGHATLYWYQQILGQGPKLLIQFQNNGVVDDSQLPKDRFSAERLKGVDSTLKIQPAKLEDSAVYLCASSSSAPDRAGYTFGSGTRLTVV.

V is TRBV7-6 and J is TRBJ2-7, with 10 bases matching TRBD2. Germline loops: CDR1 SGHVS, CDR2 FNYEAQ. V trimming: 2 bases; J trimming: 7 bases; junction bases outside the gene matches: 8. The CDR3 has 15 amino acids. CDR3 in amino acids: CASSLLAGEVGEQYF. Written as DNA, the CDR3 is TGTGCCAGCAGCTTACTAGCGGGAGAGGTGGGAGAGCAGTACTTC.

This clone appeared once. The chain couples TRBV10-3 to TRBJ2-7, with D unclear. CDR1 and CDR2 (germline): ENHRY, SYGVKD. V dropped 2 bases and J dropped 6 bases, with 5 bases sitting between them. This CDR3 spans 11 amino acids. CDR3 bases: TGTGCCATCAGTGAGAGTAGCGAGCAGTACTTC. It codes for CAISESSEQYF.

The CDR3 loop is CASSEGDPGLQETQYF. Written as DNA, the CDR3 is TGTGCCAGCAGTGAAGGTGACCCGGGACTACAAGAGACCCAGTACTTC. The chain employs TRBV25-1 and TRBJ2-5; 7 nucleotides match TRBD2. Germline loops: CDR1 MGHDK, CDR2 SYGVNS. V lost 2 bases and J lost 2; bases outside the gene matches: 8. The length of the CDR3 is 16 residues. Together with reference TRBV25-1 and TRBJ2-5, the CDR3 gives the full variable domain: EADIYQTPRYLVIGTGKKITLECSQTMGHDKMYWYQQDPGMELHLIHYSYGVNSTEKGDLSSESTVSRIRTEHFPLTLESARPSHTSQYLCASSEGDPGLQETQYFGPGTRLLVL.

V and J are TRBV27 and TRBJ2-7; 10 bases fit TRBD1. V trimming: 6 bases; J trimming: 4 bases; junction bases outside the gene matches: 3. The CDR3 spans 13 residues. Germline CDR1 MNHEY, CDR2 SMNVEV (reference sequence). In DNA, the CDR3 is TGTGCCAGCAGGGGGACAGGGGCGTACGAGCAGTACTTC. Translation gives CASRGTGAYEQYF.

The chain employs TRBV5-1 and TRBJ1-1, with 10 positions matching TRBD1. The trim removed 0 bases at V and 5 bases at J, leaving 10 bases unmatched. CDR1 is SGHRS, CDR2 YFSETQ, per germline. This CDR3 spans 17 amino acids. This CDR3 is CASSLGTGGRRKTEAFF. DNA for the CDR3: TGCGCCAGCAGCTTGGGGACAGGGGGAAGGAGGAAAACTGAAGCTTTCTTT.